These T cell receptor beta chains were read from a single sample in a study of T cell responses to AZD1222 COVID-19 vaccine. Produced via immunoSEQ multiplex PCR; TCRdb's table is partial and in-frame only. The repertoire holds approximately 180,000 clones, approximately 90% seen once, with roughly 6% in the top ten. The sequencing used peripheral blood, collected on day 0 of AZD1222 vaccination. Receptor source: an adult in good health. Each CDR3 is given with its conserved first and last residue. Fields, in order: J gene, D gene, clone size, V gene, CDR3 protein, CDR3 DNA. The D gene is left open where the match is weak. Some rows mark clone size as missing; the rest say once, few, many or name a class of expanded clone.

j_call: TRBJ2-3; d_call: NA; clone_size: NA; v_call: TRBV2; cdr3_aa: CASSVTSTTDTQYF; cdr3_nt: TGTGCCAGCAGTGTGACTAGTACCACAGATACGCAGTATTTT
j_call: TRBJ1-5; d_call: NA; clone_size: NA; v_call: TRBV2; cdr3_aa: CASTPQRRGLSNQPQHF; cdr3_nt: TGTGCCAGCACTCCCCAGAGGCGGGGACTGAGCAATCAGCCCCAGCATTTT
j_call: TRBJ1-5; d_call: NA; clone_size: NA; v_call: TRBV10-2; cdr3_aa: CASSETEDQPQHF; cdr3_nt: TGCGCCAGCAGTGAGACAGAGGACCAGCCCCAGCATTTT
j_call: TRBJ1-6; d_call: TRBD1; clone_size: once; v_call: TRBV2; cdr3_aa: CASSKGQGLASPLHF; cdr3_nt: TGTGCCAGCAGTAAAGGACAGGGGCTTGCCTCACCCCTCCACTTT
j_call: TRBJ2-7; d_call: TRBD2; clone_size: NA; v_call: TRBV7-2; cdr3_aa: CASSLGASGIIPYEQYF; cdr3_nt: TGTGCCAGCAGCTTGGGGGCTAGCGGGATAATTCCCTACGAGCAGTACTTC
j_call: TRBJ2-3; d_call: TRBD2; clone_size: NA; v_call: TRBV9; cdr3_aa: CASLTGSSGGLGSQYF; cdr3_nt: TGTGCCAGCCTTACGGGGAGTAGCGGGGGTCTTGGCTCGCAGTATTTT
j_call: TRBJ2-5; d_call: NA; clone_size: NA; v_call: TRBV9; cdr3_aa: CASGPSFQETQYF; cdr3_nt: TGTGCCAGCGGACCTAGCTTCCAAGAGACCCAGTACTTC
j_call: TRBJ2-7; d_call: TRBD1; clone_size: NA; v_call: TRBV6-6; cdr3_aa: CASTYGQGYEQYF; cdr3_nt: TGTGCCAGCACCTACGGACAGGGCTACGAGCAGTACTTC
j_call: TRBJ1-3; d_call: NA; clone_size: NA; v_call: TRBV27; cdr3_aa: CASSLGLPLSGNTIYF; cdr3_nt: TGTGCCAGCAGCTTGGGACTGCCGCTCTCTGGAAACACCATATATTTT
j_call: TRBJ1-3; d_call: TRBD1; clone_size: NA; v_call: TRBV6-2/TRBV6-3; cdr3_aa: CASSSDRAHSGNTIYF; cdr3_nt: TGTGCCAGCAGTTCGGACAGGGCCCACTCTGGAAACACCATATATTTT
j_call: TRBJ1-4; d_call: NA; clone_size: once; v_call: TRBV6-5; cdr3_aa: CASSNPSVSNEKLFF; cdr3_nt: TGTGCCAGCAGTAACCCCTCCGTTTCTAATGAAAAACTGTTTTTT
j_call: TRBJ2-3; d_call: TRBD1; clone_size: few; v_call: TRBV30; cdr3_aa: CAWTLGTEITDTQYF; cdr3_nt: TGTGCCTGGACCCTCGGGACAGAGATCACAGATACGCAGTATTTT
j_call: TRBJ1-5; d_call: NA; clone_size: NA; v_call: TRBV6-2/TRBV6-3; cdr3_aa: CASSYDGNFNQPQHF; cdr3_nt: TGTGCCAGCAGTTACGACGGCAACTTTAATCAGCCCCAGCATTTT
j_call: TRBJ2-3; d_call: NA; clone_size: NA; v_call: TRBV5-8; cdr3_aa: CASSLGDTQYF; cdr3_nt: TGTGCCAGCAGCTTGGGGGATACGCAGTATTTT
j_call: TRBJ1-5; d_call: NA; clone_size: NA; v_call: TRBV10-3; cdr3_aa: CAISASKEDQPQHF; cdr3_nt: TGTGCCATCAGTGCCTCCAAGGAAGATCAGCCCCAGCATTTT
j_call: TRBJ1-2; d_call: NA; clone_size: NA; v_call: TRBV7-9; cdr3_aa: CASSLWGEGSPYGYTF; cdr3_nt: TGTGCCAGCAGCCTTTGGGGTGAGGGGTCTCCGTATGGCTACACCTTC
j_call: TRBJ1-2; d_call: NA; clone_size: NA; v_call: TRBV28; cdr3_aa: CASSSIDRIYYGYTF; cdr3_nt: TGTGCCAGCAGCTCCATCGACAGAATTTACTATGGCTACACCTTC
j_call: TRBJ1-1; d_call: NA; clone_size: NA; v_call: TRBV24-1; cdr3_aa: CATSDSRTEEAFF; cdr3_nt: TGTGCCACCAGTGATTCCCGGACAGAGGAAGCTTTCTTT
j_call: TRBJ2-1; d_call: NA; clone_size: once; v_call: TRBV14; cdr3_aa: CASSPGGSGPPRFF; cdr3_nt: TGTGCCAGCAGCCCAGGTGGTAGCGGACCCCCGCGGTTCTTC
j_call: TRBJ2-2; d_call: NA; clone_size: NA; v_call: TRBV27; cdr3_aa: CASSLSDGAVTGELFF; cdr3_nt: TGTGCCAGCAGTTTATCGGACGGTGCGGTAACCGGGGAGCTGTTTTTT
j_call: TRBJ1-4; d_call: NA; clone_size: few; v_call: TRBV7-2; cdr3_aa: CASSLQLNNEKLFF; cdr3_nt: TGTGCCAGCAGCTTACAGCTTAATAATGAAAAACTGTTTTTT
j_call: TRBJ1-4; d_call: NA; clone_size: NA; v_call: TRBV30; cdr3_aa: CAWRNSVGEKLFF; cdr3_nt: TGTGCCTGGAGGAACAGTGTGGGCGAAAAACTGTTTTTT
j_call: TRBJ2-5; d_call: NA; clone_size: once; v_call: TRBV19; cdr3_aa: CASSAGPRQETQYF; cdr3_nt: TGTGCCAGTAGTGCAGGTCCGAGGCAAGAGACCCAGTACTTC
j_call: TRBJ1-5; d_call: TRBD1; clone_size: NA; v_call: TRBV28; cdr3_aa: CASLGTGGNQPQHF; cdr3_nt: TGTGCCAGTTTAGGGACAGGAGGCAATCAGCCCCAGCATTTT
j_call: TRBJ1-1; d_call: NA; clone_size: NA; v_call: TRBV11-2; cdr3_aa: CASSLVGLQGTEAFF; cdr3_nt: TGTGCCAGCAGCTTAGTAGGATTGCAGGGCACTGAAGCTTTCTTT
j_call: TRBJ1-2; d_call: TRBD1; clone_size: NA; v_call: TRBV29-1; cdr3_aa: CSVGKTGQGAPGYTF; cdr3_nt: TGCAGCGTAGGGAAAACGGGACAGGGGGCGCCCGGCTACACCTTC
j_call: TRBJ2-6; d_call: NA; clone_size: NA; v_call: TRBV5-1; cdr3_aa: CASSFSGSLLSGANVLTF; cdr3_nt: TGCGCCAGCAGCTTTAGTGGCAGCCTCCTCTCTGGGGCCAACGTCCTGACTTTC
j_call: TRBJ1-3; d_call: TRBD1; clone_size: NA; v_call: TRBV7-9; cdr3_aa: CASSGTGAGNTIYF; cdr3_nt: TGTGCCAGCTCCGGGACAGGGGCTGGAAACACCATATATTTT
j_call: TRBJ1-5; d_call: NA; clone_size: NA; v_call: TRBV12-3/TRBV12-4; cdr3_aa: CASSLPLAPQHF; cdr3_nt: TGTGCCAGCAGTTTACCGCTAGCTCCCCAGCATTTT
j_call: TRBJ2-5; d_call: NA; clone_size: NA; v_call: TRBV12-5; cdr3_aa: CASGYGETQYF; cdr3_nt: TGTGCTAGTGGGTACGGCGAGACCCAGTACTTC